This T cell receptor (beta chain) was retrieved from a study of blood T cell repertoires in COVID-19. Study-level background: T cells, B-cell-depleted T cells, or PBMCs supplied cDNA or gDNA.

Assay used: immunoSEQ multiplex PCR; TCRdb lists only in-frame clones, some missing. This sample has about 64,000 clones, with less than 80% found just once. V was pared by 7 bases and J by 6 bases, with 19 bases between. Germline CDR1 is MDHEN and CDR2 is SYDVKM. This CDR3 is built from 15 residues. The chain carries TRBV28 and TRBJ1-5, with D perhaps TRBD1 (6 bases). This sequence originates from a human donor in a cohort sampled during active COVID-19. Sample: peripheral blood. This CDR3 is CASILRGAVGQPQHF. CDR3 nucleotide sequence: TGTGCCAGCATTCTCCGGGGGGCTGTAGGTCAGCCCCAGCATTTT.